The 2 T cell receptor beta chains below were found in one sample sequenced in a study of T cell repertoires in cytomegalovirus infection. For these TCRs, the target antigens are not known. TCRdb analysed the reads with MiXCR anew, one entry per CDR3 protein. The sample records around 300,000 distinct CDR3 sequences, about 25% being singletons. Source: cultured PBMCs, taken from culture after CMV antigen stimulation. These receptors all stem from a human donor in good health (CMV status not recorded). Some clones in this sample may be carry-over from other donors' samples.

This clonotype turned up a few times. This chain joins TRBV11-2 and TRBJ2-4; the D call may be TRBD1 or TRBD2 (5 bases each). The CDR3 is made up of 13 amino acids. From germline, CDR1 is SGHAT and CDR2 FQNNGV. V was clipped by 6 bases and J by 5 bases, with 11 bases between them. The CDR3 sequence: CASSRDGQNIQYF. The CDR3 DNA sequence: TGTGCCAGCAGTCGGGACGGGCAAAACATTCAGTACTTC.

The chain has TRBV23-1 and TRBJ2-4; 7 bases match TRBD1. TRBV23-1 has ORF status, its function being uncertain. V trimming: 1 base; J trimming: 0 bases; junction bases outside the gene matches: 9. The CDR3 runs 18 residues. CDR3 nucleotide sequence: TGCGCCAGCAGTCAATATCTGGACAGGTCTACAGCCAAAAACATTCAGTACTTC. It codes for CASSQYLDRSTAKNIQYF.